The rows below give T cell receptor beta chains drawn from one sample of a study of chemoradiotherapy in HPV16-positive cancers. Produced via immunoSEQ multiplex PCR; TCRdb's table is partial and in-frame only. The profile shows over 1,500 clones, about four fifths of them singletons. The source was tumor tissue, collected from a patient who underwent chemoradiotherapy. The receptors stem from a human donor with HPV-associated anogenital cancer. CDR3s include the opening cysteine and the closing phenylalanine or tryptophan. A D gene is named only where the DNA matches it firmly. Rows may omit the clone size; those that give it use once, few, many or a size class.

size	D	J	V	DNA	CDR3
once	.	TRBJ2-7	TRBV19	TGTGCCAGTACTGAGACAGGTAACTCCTACGAGCAGTACTTC	CASTETGNSYEQYF
.	.	TRBJ1-4	TRBV5-1	TGCGCCAGCAGCTTGGATGTAGATAATGAAAAACTGTTTTTT	CASSLDVDNEKLFF
.	.	TRBJ2-7	TRBV11-3	TGTGCCAGCAGCTTCCGGGACATCTGGGCGGGGGAGCAGTACTTC	CASSFRDIWAGEQYF
.	TRBD2	TRBJ2-1	TRBV29-1	TGCAGCGTTGAGCTAGCGGGCTCCTACAATGAGCAGTTCTTC	CSVELAGSYNEQFF
few	TRBD1	TRBJ2-7	TRBV7-9	TGTGCCAGCAGCTTAGTGGGGACAGGGGTCTACGAGCAGTACTTC	CASSLVGTGVYEQYF
.	.	TRBJ1-1	TRBV7-3	TGTGCCAGCAGCTTTGCTAGGGGAGAAGCTTTCTTT	CASSFARGEAFF
.	.	TRBJ1-2	TRBV5-8	TGTGCCAGCAGCTTGGTGCGGGGGGCGCCTAACTATGGCTACACCTTC	CASSLVRGAPNYGYTF
few	TRBD2	TRBJ2-1	TRBV29-1	TGCAGCGTTTATGGGGGAGGGCCTACCCTTAATGAGCAGTTCTTC	CSVYGGGPTLNEQFF
.	TRBD2	TRBJ2-7	TRBV2	TGTGCCAGCACGACTAGCGGAGGATCCTACGAGCAGTACTTC	CASTTSGGSYEQYF
.	TRBD1	TRBJ1-5	TRBV7-2	TGTGCCAGCAGCCCCCTGAGGGACAGGGGGACGCCCCAGCATTTT	CASSPLRDRGTPQHF
.	TRBD1	TRBJ2-7	TRBV5-4	TGTGCCAGCAGCTTGAAAGGAGCAGGGGGCATCGAGCAGTACTTC	CASSLKGAGGIEQYF
once	.	TRBJ1-1	TRBV5-1	TGCGCCAGCAGCTCCTCAACTAACACTGAAGCTTTCTTT	CASSSSTNTEAFF
.	.	TRBJ1-1	TRBV6-5	TGTGCCAGCAGTTACTTGACAGCTGCTATGAACACTGAAGCTTTCTTT	CASSYLTAAMNTEAFF
.	TRBD2	TRBJ2-7	TRBV27	TGTGCCAGCAGTCCTGCCCCGGGACTAGCGTACTTC	CASSPAPGLAYF
.	TRBD2	TRBJ2-1	TRBV5-5	TGTGCCAGCAGCTTGGAGGGAGGGTCGGATGAGCAGTTCTTC	CASSLEGGSDEQFF
.	.	TRBJ1-4	TRBV2	TGTGCCAGCAGCCGCCGGGACAACTGGTCCGGGGGTGAAAAACTGTTTTTT	CASSRRDNWSGGEKLFF
once	.	TRBJ1-2	TRBV6-1	TGTGCCAGCAGGATGAGCGGCTACACCTTC	CASRMSGYTF
.	TRBD2	TRBJ2-3	TRBV2	TGTGCCAGCAGCGGGACTAGCGGCACAGATACGCAGTATTTT	CASSGTSGTDTQYF
.	TRBD1	TRBJ2-2	TRBV7-9	TGTGCCAGCAGCCCCGCGGACAGGGCCACCGGGGAGCTGTTTTTT	CASSPADRATGELFF